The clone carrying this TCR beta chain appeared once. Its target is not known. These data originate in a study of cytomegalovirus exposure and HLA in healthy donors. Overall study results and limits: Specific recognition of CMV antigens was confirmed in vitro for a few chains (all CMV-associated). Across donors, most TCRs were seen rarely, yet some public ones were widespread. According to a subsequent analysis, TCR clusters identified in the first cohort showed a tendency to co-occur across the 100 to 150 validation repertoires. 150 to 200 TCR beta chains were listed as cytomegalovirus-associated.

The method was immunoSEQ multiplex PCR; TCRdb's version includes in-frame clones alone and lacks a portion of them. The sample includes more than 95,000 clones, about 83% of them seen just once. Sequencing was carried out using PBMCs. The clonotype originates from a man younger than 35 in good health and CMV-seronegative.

CDR3 sequence: CASTLSSRSYNSPLHF. CDR3 bases: TGTGCCAGCACCCTTTCCAGCAGGTCCTATAATTCACCCCTCCACTTT. V gene TRBV5-8 combines with J gene TRBJ1-6; no definite D call. Germline-derived CDR1 and CDR2 are SGHTS and YDEGEE. This CDR3 is 16 amino acids long. Trimming removed 6 bases at V and 1 base at J, with 14 bases between.